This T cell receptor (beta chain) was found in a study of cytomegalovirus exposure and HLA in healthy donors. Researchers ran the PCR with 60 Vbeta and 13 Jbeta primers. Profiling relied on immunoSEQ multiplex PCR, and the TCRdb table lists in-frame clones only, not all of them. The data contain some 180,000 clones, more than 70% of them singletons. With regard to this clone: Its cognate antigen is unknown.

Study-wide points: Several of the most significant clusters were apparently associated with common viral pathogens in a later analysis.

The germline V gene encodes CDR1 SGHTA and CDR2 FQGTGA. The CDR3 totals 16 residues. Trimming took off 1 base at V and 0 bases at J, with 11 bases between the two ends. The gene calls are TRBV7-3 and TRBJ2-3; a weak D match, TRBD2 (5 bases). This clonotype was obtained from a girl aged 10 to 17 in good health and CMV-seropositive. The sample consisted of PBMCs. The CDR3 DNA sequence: TGTGCCAGCAGCTTAAGACCAGCGGAGAGCACAGATACGCAGTATTTT. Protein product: CASSLRPAESTDTQYF.